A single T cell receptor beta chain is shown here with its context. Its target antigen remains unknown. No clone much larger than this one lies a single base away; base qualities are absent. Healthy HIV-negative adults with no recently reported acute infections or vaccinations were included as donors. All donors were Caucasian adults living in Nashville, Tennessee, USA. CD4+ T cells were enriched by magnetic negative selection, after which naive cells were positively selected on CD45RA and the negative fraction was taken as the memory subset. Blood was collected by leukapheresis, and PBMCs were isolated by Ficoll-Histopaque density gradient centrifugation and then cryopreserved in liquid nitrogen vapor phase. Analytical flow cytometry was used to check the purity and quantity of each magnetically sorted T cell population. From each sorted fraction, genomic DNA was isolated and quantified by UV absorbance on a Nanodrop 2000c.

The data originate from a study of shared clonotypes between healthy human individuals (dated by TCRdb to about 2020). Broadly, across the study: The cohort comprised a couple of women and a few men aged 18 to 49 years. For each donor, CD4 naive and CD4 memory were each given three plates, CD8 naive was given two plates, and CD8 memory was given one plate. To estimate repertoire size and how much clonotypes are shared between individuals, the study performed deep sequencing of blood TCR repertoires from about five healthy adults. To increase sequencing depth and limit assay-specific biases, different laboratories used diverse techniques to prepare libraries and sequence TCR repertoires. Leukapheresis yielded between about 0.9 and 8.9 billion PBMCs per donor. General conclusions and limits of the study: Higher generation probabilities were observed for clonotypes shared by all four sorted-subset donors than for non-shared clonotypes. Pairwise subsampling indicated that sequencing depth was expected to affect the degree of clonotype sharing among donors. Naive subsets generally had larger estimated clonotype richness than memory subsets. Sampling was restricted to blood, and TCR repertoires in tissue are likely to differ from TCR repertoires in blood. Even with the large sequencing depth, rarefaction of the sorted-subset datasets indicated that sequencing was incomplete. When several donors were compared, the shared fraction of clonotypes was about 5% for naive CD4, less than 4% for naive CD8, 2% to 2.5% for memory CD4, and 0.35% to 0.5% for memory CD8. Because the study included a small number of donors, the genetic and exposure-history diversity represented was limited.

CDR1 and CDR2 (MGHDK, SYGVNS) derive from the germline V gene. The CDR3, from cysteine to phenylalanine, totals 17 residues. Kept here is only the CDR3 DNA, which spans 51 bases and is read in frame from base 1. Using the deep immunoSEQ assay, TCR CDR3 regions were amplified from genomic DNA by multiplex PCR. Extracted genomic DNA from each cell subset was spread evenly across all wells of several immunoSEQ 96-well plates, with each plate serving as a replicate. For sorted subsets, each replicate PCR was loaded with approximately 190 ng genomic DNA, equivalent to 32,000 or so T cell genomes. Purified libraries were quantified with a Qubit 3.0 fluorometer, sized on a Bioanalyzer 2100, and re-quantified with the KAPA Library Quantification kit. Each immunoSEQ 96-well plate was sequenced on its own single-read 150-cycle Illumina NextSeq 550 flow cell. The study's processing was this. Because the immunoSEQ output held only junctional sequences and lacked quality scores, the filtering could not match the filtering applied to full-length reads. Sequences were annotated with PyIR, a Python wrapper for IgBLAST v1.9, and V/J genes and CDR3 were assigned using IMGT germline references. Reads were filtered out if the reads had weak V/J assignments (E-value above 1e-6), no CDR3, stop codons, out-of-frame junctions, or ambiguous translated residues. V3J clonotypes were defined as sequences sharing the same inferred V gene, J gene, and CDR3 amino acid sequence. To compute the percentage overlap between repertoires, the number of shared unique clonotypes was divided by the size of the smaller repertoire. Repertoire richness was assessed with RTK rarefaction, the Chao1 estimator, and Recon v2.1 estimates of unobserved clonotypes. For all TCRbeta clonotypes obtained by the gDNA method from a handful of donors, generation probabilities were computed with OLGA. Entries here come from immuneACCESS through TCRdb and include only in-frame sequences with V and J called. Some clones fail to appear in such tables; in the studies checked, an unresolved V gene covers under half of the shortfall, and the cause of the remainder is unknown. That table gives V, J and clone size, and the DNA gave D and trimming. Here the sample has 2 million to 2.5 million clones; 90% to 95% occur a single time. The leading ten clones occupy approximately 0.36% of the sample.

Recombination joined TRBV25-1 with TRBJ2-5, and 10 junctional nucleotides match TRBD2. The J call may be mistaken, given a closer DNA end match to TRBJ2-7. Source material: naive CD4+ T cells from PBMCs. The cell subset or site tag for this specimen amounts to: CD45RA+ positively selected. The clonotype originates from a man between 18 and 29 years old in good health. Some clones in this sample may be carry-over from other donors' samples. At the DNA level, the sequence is TGTGCCAGCACCGGATATAGTAGCGGGGGGCTCCCCTACGAGCAGTACTTC. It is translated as CASTGYSSGGLPYEQYF.